The next 12 T cell receptor beta chains were all read from a single sample in a study of OX40 agonist ivuxolimab in advanced cancers. TCRdb's table, derived via immunoSEQ multiplex PCR, lists solely in-frame clones and lacks some. The repertoire holds some 30,000 clones, with 86% as singletons. This specimen consisted of CD4+ or CD8+ T cells sorted from blood, obtained in a trial of the OX40 agonist ivuxolimab. The receptors derive from an adult with an advanced solid tumor such as melanoma, head and neck, liver or kidney cancer.

The chain carries TRBV9 and TRBJ2-3, with 7 bases fitting TRBD2. Germline trimming cut 2 bases from V and 3 bases from J; bases unmatched to any gene: 12. This CDR3 contains 17 residues. Germline CDR1 SGDLS, CDR2 YYNGEE. CDR3: CASSVEGGRTGTDTQYF. The DNA for the CDR3 is TGTGCCAGCAGCGTGGAGGGCGGGAGAACCGGGACAGATACGCAGTATTTT.

The sample holds one count of this clone. The chain carries TRBV5-6 and TRBJ2-1; the D gene is possibly TRBD2 (5 bases). The germline gives CDR1 SGHDT, CDR2 YYEEEE. The CDR3 loop spans 11 amino acids. V was trimmed by 0 bases and J by 12 bases, leaving 7 bases between them. The CDR3 sequence is CASSLGGWQFF. CDR3 DNA sequence: TGTGCCAGCAGCTTGGGCGGGTGGCAGTTCTTC.

This chain uses TRBV4-1 with TRBJ2-5, with 7 bases fitting TRBD1. CDR1 MGHRA and CDR2 YSYEKL come from the germline V gene. The length of the CDR3 is 13 residues. J was trimmed by 5 bases and V by 4 bases; bases with no gene match: 4. CDR3 amino acids: CASSLVRGETQYF. The CDR3 region has the DNA TGCGCCAGCAGCCTAGTCAGGGGGGAGACCCAGTACTTC.

The chain uses TRBV5-1 and TRBJ2-3; 8 nucleotides align to TRBD2. This CDR3 spans 16 amino acids. Losses at the gene ends were 6 bases for V and 2 bases for J; bases not matched to a gene: 11. CDR1 and CDR2 (germline): SGHRS, YFSETQ. CDR3 nucleotides: TGCGCCAGCAAGTTGAGCGGGAGTATAGTCACAGATACGCAGTATTTT. This gives the protein CASKLSGSIVTDTQYF. The full variable domain, completed using reference TRBV5-1 and TRBJ2-3, is KAGVTQTPRYLIKTRGQQVTLSCSPISGHRSVSWYQQTPGQGLQFLFEYFSETQRNKGNFPGRFSGRQFSNSRSEMNVSTLELGDSALYLCASKLSGSIVTDTQYFGPGTRLTVL.

The chain links TRBV10-1 to TRBJ2-1; 9 bases agree with TRBD2. CDR1 and CDR2 from the germline V gene are WNHNN and SYGVQD (reference sequence). This CDR3 region has 15 residues. The junction had 3 bases not matched to a gene; V was cut back by 1 base and J by 5 bases. The CDR3 coding sequence is TGCGCCAGCAGTGAGTATCAGCGGGAGGACAATGAGCAGTTCTTC. Translating it yields CASSEYQREDNEQFF.

This clone was recorded many times. This chain links TRBV19 with TRBJ1-1, with D uncertain. CDR1 is LNHDA and CDR2 is SQIVND in the germline V gene (reference sequence). The CDR3 is 13 amino acids. The V end was cut by 3 bases, the J end by 6 bases, with 11 bases between. The CDR3 DNA reads TGTGCCAGTAGTATGGCCAGATCGTCTGAAGCTTTCTTT. Its protein is CASSMARSSEAFF. The whole variable domain, remainder taken from reference TRBV19 and TRBJ1-1, is DGGITQSPKYLFRKEGQNVTLSCEQNLNHDAMYWYRQDPGQGLRLIYYSQIVNDFQKGDIAEGYSVSREKKESFPLTVTSAQKNPTAFYLCASSMARSSEAFFGQGTRLTVV.

This clone has a single count. V usage is TRBV9 and J usage is TRBJ2-1; D uncertain. The CDR3 totals 10 residues. Germline loops: CDR1 SGDLS, CDR2 YYNGEE. Deletions cut 3 bases from V and 10 bases from J, with 5 bases between. CDR3 amino acids: CASSGPEQFF. CDR3 in DNA: TGTGCCAGCAGCGGACCGGAGCAGTTCTTC.

This chain links TRBV6-5 with TRBJ2-3, with 12 positions matching TRBD2. Germline values: CDR1 MNHEY, CDR2 SVGAGI. V lost 0 bases to trimming and J lost 5 bases; unmatched junction nucleotides: 3. This CDR3 is 16 amino acids long. CDR3 DNA sequence: TGTGCCAGCAGTTACTCGGCTAGCGGGAGGGTAGATACGCAGTATTTT. It translates to CASSYSASGRVDTQYF.

V is TRBV2 and J is TRBJ2-7, with 8 bases lining up with TRBD1. In germline, CDR1 is SNHLY, CDR2 FYNNEI. V shed 8 bases and J 3 bases; nucleotides not matched to a gene: 9. This CDR3 has 14 residues. This CDR3 reads CASDPRTGSYEQYF. For the CDR3, the DNA is TGTGCCAGCGACCCTAGGACAGGGAGCTACGAGCAGTACTTC.

The chain uses TRBV4-1 and TRBJ2-1; D is unresolved. V was pared by 1 base and J by 7 bases, with 11 bases between. Germline assignment: CDR1 MGHRA and CDR2 YSYEKL. The CDR3 is 14 amino acids. The CDR3 reads CASSQVMVKNEQFF. In DNA, the CDR3 is TGCGCCAGCAGCCAAGTGATGGTGAAGAATGAGCAGTTCTTC.

The chain is built from TRBV7-6 and TRBJ2-7; no definite D call. The V end was cut by 4 bases, the J end by 1 base, with 17 bases between. CDR3 length equals 16 residues. Germline V gene lookup returns CDR1 SGHVS and CDR2 FNYEAQ. CDR3 sequence: CASSSKDPALSYEQYF. The CDR3 DNA follows: TGTGCCAGCAGCTCAAAAGACCCGGCCCTATCCTACGAGCAGTACTTC. The entire variable domain, with the rest obtained from reference TRBV7-6 and TRBJ2-7, is as follows: GAGVSQSPRYKVTKRGQDVALRCDPISGHVSLYWYRQALGQGPEFLTYFNYEAQQDKSGLPNDRFSAERPEGSISTLTIQRTEQRDSAMYRCASSSKDPALSYEQYFGPGTRLTVT.

This chain connects TRBV6-4 to TRBJ2-3, with 12 positions matching TRBD2. From germline, CDR1 is MRHNA and CDR2 SNTAGT. This CDR3 contains 15 residues. After removal of 4 bases from V and 1 base from J, the junction contained 0 bases not matched to a gene. DNA of the CDR3: TGTGCCAGCAGTGGACTAGCGGGAGGCACAGATACGCAGTATTTT. This codes for CASSGLAGGTDTQYF.